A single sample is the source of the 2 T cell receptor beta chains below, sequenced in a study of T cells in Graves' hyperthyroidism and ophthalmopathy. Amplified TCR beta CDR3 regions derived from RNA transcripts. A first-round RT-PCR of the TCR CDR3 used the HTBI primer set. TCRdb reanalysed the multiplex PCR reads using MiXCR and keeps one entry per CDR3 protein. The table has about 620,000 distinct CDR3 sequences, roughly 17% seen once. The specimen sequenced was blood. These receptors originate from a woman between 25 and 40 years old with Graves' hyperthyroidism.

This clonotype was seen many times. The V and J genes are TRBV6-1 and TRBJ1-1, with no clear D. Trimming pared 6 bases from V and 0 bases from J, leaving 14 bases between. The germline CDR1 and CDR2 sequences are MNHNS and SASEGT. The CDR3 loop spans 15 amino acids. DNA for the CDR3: TGTGCCAGCAGAAGGCAGTCTTTTATGAACACTGAAGCTTTCTTT. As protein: CASRRQSFMNTEAFF.

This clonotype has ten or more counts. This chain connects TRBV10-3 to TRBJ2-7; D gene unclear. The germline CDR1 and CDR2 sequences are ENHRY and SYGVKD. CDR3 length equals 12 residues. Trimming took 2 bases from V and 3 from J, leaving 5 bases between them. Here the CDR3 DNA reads TGTGCCATCAGTGAGGGCGACTACGAGCAGTACTTC. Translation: CAISEGDYEQYF.